The text below deals with one TCR beta chain. The data belong to a study of OX40 agonist ivuxolimab in advanced cancers. V was clipped by 1 base and J by 11 bases, with 9 bases between them. The germline V gene encodes CDR1 MNHNS and CDR2 SASEGT. The CDR3 has 11 amino acids. The method was immunoSEQ multiplex PCR; TCRdb's version includes in-frame clones alone and lacks a portion of them. The sample includes about 24,000 clones, less than 90% of them seen just once. The receptor was isolated from an adult with an advanced solid tumor such as melanoma, head and neck, liver or kidney cancer. J is TRBJ2-7 and V is TRBV6-1; D might be TRBD1 (6 bases). This sample comprised CD4+ or CD8+ T cells sorted from blood, obtained in a trial of the OX40 agonist ivuxolimab. The CDR3 loop is CASSEGGREYF. CDR3 DNA: TGTGCCAGCAGTGAAGGGGGGCGGGAGTACTTC.